This T cell receptor beta chain was captured by sequencing in a study of CD8+ T cells in alopecia areata. Study details: Treated patients were dosed with oral tofacitinib, taking 5 to 10 mg twice daily. The study's findings and limits: In scalp samples, resident alphabeta T cells of normal skin are also sequenced. Scalp and blood samples kept many expanded lesional clones throughout tofacitinib. Alopecia totalis/universalis scalp especially showed more expanded CD8+ clones than normal scalp.

Extracted RNA was reverse transcribed into cDNA, the sequencing template. Data came from immunoSEQ multiplex PCR; TCRdb stores just in-frame clones and leaves some out. The table lists roughly 3,200 clones, roughly 80% of them singletons, with approximately 4.7% in the top ten. CDR1 MNHEY and CDR2 SVGAGI come from the germline V gene. Trimming took 6 bases from V and 3 from J, leaving 11 bases between them. This CDR3 is 13 amino acids long. As concerns this clone: The antigen remains undetermined.

Treatment in this sample: oral pan-JAK inhibitor, 5-10 mg twice daily. Alopecia areata patients had lesional scalp punch biopsies and peripheral blood taken from them. The chain combines TRBV6-5 with TRBJ1-2; D may be TRBD1 (6 bases). Here the sequenced sample was skin, taken at week 24, from a patient treated with tofacitinib. The clonotype originates from a human donor with alopecia areata. The CDR3 reads CASSPGVYYGYTF. CDR3 DNA: TGTGCCAGCAGCCCAGGGGTTTACTATGGCTACACCTTC.